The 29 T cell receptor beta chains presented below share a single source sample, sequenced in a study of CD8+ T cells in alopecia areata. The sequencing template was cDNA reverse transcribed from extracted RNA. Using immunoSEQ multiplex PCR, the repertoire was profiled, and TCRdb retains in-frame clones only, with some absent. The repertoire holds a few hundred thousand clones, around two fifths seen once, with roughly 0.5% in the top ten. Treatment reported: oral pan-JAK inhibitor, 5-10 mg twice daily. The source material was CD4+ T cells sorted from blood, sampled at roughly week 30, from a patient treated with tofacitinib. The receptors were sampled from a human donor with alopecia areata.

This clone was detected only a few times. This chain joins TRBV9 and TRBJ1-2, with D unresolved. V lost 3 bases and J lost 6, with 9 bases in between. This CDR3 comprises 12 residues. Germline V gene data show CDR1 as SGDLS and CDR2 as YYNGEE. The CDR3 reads CASSGTSNGYTF. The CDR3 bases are TGTGCCAGCAGCGGTACATCGAATGGCTACACCTTC.

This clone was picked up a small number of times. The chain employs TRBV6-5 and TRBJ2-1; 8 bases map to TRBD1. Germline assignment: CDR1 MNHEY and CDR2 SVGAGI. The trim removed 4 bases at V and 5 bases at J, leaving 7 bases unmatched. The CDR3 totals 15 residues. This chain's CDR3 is CASSSPGQAHNEQFF. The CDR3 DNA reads TGTGCCAGCAGTTCCCCGGGACAGGCCCACAATGAGCAGTTCTTC.

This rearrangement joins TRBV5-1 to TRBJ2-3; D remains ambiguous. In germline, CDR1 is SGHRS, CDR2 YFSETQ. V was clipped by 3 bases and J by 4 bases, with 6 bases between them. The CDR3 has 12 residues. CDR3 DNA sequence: TGCGCCAGCAGCTCCCACCCAGATACGCAGTATTTT. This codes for CASSSHPDTQYF.

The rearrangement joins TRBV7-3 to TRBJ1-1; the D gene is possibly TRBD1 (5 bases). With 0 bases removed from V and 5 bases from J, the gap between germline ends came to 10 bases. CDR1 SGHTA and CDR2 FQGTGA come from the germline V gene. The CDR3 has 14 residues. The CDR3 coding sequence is TGTGCCAGCAGCTTAACGCAAGGGGTTACTGAAGCTTTCTTT. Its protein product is CASSLTQGVTEAFF. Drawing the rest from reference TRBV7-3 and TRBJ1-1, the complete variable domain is GAGVSQTPSNKVTEKGKYVELRCDPISGHTALYWYRQSLGQGPEFLIYFQGTGAADDSGLPNDRFFAVRPEGSVSTLKIQRTERGDSAVYLCASSLTQGVTEAFFGQGTRLTVV.

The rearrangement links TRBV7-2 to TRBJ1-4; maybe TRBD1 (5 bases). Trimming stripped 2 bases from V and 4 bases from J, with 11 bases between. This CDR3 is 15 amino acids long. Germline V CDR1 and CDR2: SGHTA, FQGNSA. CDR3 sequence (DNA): TGTGCCAGCAGCTTATTGCCAGGGTTTAATGAAAAACTGTTTTTT. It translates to CASSLLPGFNEKLFF.

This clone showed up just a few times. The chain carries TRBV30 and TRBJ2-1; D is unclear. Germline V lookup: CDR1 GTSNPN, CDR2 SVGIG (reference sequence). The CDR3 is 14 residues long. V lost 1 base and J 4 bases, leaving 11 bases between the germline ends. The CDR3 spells CAWSARVPYNEQFF. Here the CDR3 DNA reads TGTGCCTGGAGTGCCCGGGTACCATACAATGAGCAGTTCTTC. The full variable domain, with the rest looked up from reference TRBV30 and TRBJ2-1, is SQTIHQWPATLVQPVGSPLSLECTVEGTSNPNLYWYRQAAGRGLQLLFYSVGIGQISSEVPQNLSASRPQDRQFILSSKKLLLSDSGFYLCAWSARVPYNEQFFGPGTRLTVL.

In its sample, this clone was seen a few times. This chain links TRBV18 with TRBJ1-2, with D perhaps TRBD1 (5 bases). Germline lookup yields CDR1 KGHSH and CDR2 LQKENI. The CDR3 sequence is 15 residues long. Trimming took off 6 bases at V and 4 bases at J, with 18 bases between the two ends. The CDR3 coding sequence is TGTGCCAGCTCCCCTGCCCGAGGGACCGGCTATGGCTACACCTTC. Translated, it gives CASSPARGTGYGYTF.

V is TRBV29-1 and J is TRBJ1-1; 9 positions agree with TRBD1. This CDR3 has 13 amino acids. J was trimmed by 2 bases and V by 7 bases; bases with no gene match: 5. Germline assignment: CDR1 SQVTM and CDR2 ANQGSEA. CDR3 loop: CSARGQGNTEAFF. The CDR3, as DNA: TGCAGCGCCAGGGGACAGGGAAACACTGAAGCTTTCTTT.

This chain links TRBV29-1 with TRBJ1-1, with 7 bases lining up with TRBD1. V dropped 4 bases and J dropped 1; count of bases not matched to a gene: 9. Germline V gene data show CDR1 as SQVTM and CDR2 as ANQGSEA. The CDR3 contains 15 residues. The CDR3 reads CSVALVAGGNTEAFF. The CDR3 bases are TGCAGCGTTGCCTTGGTAGCAGGGGGGAACACTGAAGCTTTCTTT.

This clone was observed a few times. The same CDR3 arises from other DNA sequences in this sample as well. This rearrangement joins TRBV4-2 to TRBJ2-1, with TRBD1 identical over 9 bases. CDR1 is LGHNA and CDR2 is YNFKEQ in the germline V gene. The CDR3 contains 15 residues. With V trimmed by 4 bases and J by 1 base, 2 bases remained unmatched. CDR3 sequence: CASSPGQGSYNEQFF. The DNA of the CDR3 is TGTGCCAGCAGCCCGGGACAGGGTTCCTACAATGAGCAGTTCTTC.

The CDR3 region has the DNA TGTGCCAGCAGCAATACAGGGGGCAGCGGCTACGAGCAGTACTTC. The encoded protein is CASSNTGGSGYEQYF. The J gene is TRBJ2-7, the V gene TRBV6-5, with 9 bases aligning to TRBD1. V lost 6 bases to trimming and J lost 3 bases; unmatched junction nucleotides: 9. CDR3 length: 15 residues. Germline V gives CDR1 MNHEY, CDR2 SVGAGI.

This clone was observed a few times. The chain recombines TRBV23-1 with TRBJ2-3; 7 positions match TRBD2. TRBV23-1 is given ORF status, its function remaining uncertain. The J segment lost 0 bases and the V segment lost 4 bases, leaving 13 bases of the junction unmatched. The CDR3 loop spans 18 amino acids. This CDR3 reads CASSLPTPPGGSTDTQYF. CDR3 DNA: TGCGCCAGCAGTCTACCGACCCCCCCGGGGGGAAGCACAGATACGCAGTATTTT.

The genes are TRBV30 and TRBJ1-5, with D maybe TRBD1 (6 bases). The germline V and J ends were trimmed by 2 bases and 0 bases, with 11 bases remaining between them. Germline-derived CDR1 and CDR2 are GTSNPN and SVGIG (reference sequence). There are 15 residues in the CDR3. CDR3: CAWSRGQYSNQPQHF. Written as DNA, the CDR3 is TGTGCCTGGAGTAGAGGACAGTATAGCAATCAGCCCCAGCATTTT.

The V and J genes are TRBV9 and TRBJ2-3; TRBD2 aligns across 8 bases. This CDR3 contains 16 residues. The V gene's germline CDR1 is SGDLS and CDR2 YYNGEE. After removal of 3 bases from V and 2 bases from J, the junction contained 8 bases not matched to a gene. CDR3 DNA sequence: TGTGCCAGCAGCGAGTCCGGGACTAGAAACACAGATACGCAGTATTTT. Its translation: CASSESGTRNTDTQYF.

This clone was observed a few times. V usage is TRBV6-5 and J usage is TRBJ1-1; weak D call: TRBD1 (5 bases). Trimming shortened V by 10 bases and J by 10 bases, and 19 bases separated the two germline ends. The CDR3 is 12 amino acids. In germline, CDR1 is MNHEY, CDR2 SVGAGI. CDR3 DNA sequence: TGTGCCACCTCCGAGGCAGGGAGGAGAGCTTTCTTT. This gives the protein CATSEAGRRAFF.

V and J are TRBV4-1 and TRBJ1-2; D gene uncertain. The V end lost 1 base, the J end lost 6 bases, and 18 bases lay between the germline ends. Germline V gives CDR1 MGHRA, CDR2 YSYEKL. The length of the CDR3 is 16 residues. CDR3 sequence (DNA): TGCGCCAGCAGCCAAGTGCTGGCGGGGTGGATCGATGGCTACACCTTC. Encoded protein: CASSQVLAGWIDGYTF.

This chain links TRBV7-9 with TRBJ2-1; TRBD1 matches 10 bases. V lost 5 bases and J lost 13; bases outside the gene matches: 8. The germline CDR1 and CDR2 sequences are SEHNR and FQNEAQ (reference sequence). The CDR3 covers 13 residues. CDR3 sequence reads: CASSPTGTGVQFF. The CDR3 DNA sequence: TGTGCCAGCAGCCCGACCGGGACAGGGGTCCAGTTCTTC.

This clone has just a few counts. The CDR3 DNA sequence: TGTGCCAGCAGCTTTGGGGCGAACACTGAAGCTTTCTTT. Protein: CASSFGANTEAFF. This chain uses TRBV7-9 with TRBJ1-1, with D tentatively TRBD1 (5 bases). The V and J ends lost 3 bases and 1 base respectively, with 6 bases between them. This CDR3 spans 13 amino acids. Per the germline V gene, CDR1 is SEHNR and CDR2 is FQNEAQ (reference sequence).

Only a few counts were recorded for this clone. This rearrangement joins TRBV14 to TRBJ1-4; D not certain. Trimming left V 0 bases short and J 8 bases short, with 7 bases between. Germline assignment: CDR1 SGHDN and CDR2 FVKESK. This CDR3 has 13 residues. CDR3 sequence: CASSQERWEKLFF. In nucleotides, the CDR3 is TGTGCCAGCAGCCAAGAGAGGTGGGAAAAACTGTTTTTT.

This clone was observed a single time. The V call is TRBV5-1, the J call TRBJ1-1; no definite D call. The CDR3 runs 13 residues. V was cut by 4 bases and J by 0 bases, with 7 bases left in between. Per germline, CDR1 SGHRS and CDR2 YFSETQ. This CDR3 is CASSPAVNTEAFF. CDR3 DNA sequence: TGCGCCAGCAGCCCCGCGGTGAACACTGAAGCTTTCTTT. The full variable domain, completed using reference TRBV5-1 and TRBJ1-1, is KAGVTQTPRYLIKTRGQQVTLSCSPISGHRSVSWYQQTPGQGLQFLFEYFSETQRNKGNFPGRFSGRQFSNSRSEMNVSTLELGDSALYLCASSPAVNTEAFFGQGTRLTVV.

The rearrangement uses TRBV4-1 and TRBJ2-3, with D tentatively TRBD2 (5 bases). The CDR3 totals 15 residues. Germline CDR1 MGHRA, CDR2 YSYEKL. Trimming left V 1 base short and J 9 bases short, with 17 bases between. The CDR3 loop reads CASSQGRSGRGTQYF. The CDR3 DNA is TGCGCCAGCAGCCAAGGTCGTTCCGGGCGCGGGACGCAGTATTTT.

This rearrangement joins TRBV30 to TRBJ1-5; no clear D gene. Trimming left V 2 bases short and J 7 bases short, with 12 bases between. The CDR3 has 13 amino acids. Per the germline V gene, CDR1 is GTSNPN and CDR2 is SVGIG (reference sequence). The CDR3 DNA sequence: TGTGCCTGGAGTCAAGGGTCGGGGCAGCCCCAGCATTTT. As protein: CAWSQGSGQPQHF.

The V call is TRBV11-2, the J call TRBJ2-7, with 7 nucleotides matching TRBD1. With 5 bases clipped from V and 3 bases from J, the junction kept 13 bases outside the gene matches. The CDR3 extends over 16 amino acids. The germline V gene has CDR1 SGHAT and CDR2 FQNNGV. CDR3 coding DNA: TGTGCCAGCAGCCCAGCAGGAAGGACAGGACTCTACGAGCAGTACTTC. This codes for CASSPAGRTGLYEQYF.

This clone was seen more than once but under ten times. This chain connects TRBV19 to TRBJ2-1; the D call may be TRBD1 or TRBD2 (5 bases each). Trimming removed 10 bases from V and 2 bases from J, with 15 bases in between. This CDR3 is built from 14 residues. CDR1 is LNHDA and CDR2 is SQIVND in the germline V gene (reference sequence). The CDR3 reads CATKGPATYNEQFF. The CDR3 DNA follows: TGTGCCACTAAGGGACCCGCCACCTACAATGAGCAGTTCTTC.

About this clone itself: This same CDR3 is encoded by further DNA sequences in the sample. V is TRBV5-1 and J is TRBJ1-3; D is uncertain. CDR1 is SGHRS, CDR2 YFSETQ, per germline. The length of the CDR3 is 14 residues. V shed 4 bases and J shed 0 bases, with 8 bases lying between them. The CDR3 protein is CASSQGHSGNTIYF. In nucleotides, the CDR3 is TGCGCCAGCAGCCAAGGCCACTCTGGAAACACCATATATTTT.

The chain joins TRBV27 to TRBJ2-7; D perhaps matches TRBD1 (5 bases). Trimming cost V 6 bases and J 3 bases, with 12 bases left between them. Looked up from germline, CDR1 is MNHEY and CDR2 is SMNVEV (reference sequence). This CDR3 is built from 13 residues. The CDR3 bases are TGTGCCAGCAGCTATTACGACAGCTACGAGCAGTACTTC. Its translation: CASSYYDSYEQYF.

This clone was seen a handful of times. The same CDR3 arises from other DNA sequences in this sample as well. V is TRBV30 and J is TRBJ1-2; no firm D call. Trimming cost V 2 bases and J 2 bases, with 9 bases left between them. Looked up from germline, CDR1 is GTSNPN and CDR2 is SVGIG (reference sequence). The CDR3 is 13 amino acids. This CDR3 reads CAWSLGINYGYTF. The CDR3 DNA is TGTGCCTGGAGTCTCGGCATCAACTATGGCTACACCTTC. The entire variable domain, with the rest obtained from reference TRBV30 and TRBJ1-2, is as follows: SQTIHQWPATLVQPVGSPLSLECTVEGTSNPNLYWYRQAAGRGLQLLFYSVGIGQISSEVPQNLSASRPQDRQFILSSKKLLLSDSGFYLCAWSLGINYGYTFGSGTRLTVV.

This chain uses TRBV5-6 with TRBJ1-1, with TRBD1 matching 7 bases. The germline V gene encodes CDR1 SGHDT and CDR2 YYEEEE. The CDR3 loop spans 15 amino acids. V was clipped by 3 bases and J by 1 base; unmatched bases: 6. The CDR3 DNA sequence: TGTGCCAGCAGCTGGGGAACAGGGGCGAACACTGAAGCTTTCTTT. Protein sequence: CASSWGTGANTEAFF.

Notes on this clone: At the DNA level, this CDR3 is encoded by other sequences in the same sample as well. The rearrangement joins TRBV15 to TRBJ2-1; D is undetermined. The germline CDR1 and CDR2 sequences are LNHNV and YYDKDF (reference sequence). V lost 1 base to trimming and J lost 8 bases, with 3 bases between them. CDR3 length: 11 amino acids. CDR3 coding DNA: TGTGCCACCAGCAGAGTGGATGAGCAGTTCTTC. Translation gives CATSRVDEQFF.